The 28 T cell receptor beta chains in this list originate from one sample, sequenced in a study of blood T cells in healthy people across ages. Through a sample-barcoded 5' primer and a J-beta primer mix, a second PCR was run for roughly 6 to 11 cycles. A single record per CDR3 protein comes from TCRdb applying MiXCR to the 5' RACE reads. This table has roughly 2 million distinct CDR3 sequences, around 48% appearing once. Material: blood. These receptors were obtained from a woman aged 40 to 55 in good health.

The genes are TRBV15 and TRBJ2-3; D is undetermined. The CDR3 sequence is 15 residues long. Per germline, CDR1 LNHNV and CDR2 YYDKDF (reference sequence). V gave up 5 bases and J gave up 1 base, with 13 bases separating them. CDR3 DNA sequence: TGTGCCACCAGCTACTCGGCGCCTCGCACAGATACGCAGTATTTT. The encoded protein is CATSYSAPRTDTQYF.

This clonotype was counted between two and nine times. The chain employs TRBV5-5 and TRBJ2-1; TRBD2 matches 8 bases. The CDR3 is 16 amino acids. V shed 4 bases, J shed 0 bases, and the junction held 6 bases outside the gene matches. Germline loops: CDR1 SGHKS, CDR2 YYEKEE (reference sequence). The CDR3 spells CASSEPGGSSYNEQFF. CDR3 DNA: TGTGCCAGCAGCGAACCGGGGGGGAGCTCCTACAATGAGCAGTTCTTC. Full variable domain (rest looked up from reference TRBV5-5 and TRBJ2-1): DAGVTQSPTHLIKTRGQQVTLRCSPISGHKSVSWYQQVLGQGPQFIFQYYEKEERGRGNFPDRFSARQFPNYSSELNVNALLLGDSALYLCASSEPGGSSYNEQFFGPGTRLTVL.

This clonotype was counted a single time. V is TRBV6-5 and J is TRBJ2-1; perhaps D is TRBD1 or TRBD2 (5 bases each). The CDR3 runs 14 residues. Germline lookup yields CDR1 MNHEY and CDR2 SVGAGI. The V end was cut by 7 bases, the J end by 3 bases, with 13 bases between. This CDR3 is CASIGASYYNEQFF. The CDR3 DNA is TGTGCCAGCATTGGGGCTAGCTACTACAATGAGCAGTTCTTC.

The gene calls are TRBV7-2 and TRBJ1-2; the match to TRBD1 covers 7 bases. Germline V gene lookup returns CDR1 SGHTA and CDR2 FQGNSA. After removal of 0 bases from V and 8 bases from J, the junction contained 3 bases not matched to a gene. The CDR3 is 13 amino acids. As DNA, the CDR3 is TGTGCCAGCAGCTTAGCGCAGGGGGTGGGCTACACCTTC. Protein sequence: CASSLAQGVGYTF.

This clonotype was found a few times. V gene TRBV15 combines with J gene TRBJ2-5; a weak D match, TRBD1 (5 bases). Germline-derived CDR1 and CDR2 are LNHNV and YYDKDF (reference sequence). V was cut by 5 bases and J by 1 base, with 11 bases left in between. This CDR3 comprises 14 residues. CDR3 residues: CATSSRAIQETQYF. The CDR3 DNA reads TGTGCCACCAGCTCCAGGGCCATCCAAGAGACCCAGTACTTC.

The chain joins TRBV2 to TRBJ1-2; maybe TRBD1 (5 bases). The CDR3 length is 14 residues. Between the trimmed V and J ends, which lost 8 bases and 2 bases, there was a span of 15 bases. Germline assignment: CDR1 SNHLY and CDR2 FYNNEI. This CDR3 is CASGDRTSNYGYTF. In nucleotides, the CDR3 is TGTGCCAGCGGGGACCGCACGTCCAACTATGGCTACACCTTC.

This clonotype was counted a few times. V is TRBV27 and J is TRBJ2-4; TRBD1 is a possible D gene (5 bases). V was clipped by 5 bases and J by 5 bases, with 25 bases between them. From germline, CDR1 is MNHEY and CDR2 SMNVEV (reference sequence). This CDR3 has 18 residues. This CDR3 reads CASSLQAPRQGRENIQYF. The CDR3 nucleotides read TGTGCCAGCAGTCTCCAAGCCCCGCGGCAGGGCAGAGAAAACATTCAGTACTTC.

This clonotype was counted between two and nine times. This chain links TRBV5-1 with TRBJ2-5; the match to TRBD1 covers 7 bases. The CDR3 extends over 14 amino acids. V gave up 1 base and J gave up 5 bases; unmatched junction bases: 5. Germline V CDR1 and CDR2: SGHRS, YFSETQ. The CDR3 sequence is CASSLSRGSETQYF. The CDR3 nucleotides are TGCGCCAGCAGCTTGAGCAGGGGGTCGGAGACCCAGTACTTC.

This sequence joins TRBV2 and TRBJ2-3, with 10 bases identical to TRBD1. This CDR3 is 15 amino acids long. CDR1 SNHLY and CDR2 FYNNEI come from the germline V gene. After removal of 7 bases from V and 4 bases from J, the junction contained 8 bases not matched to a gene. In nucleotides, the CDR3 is TGTGCCAGCAAGCTCGGGACAGGGGTTCCAGATACGCAGTATTTT. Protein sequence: CASKLGTGVPDTQYF.

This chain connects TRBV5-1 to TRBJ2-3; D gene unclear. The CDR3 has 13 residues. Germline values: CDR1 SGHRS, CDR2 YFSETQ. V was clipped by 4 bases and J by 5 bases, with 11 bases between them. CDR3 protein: CASSASFRDTQYF. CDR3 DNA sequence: TGCGCCAGCAGCGCCTCCTTTAGAGATACGCAGTATTTT.

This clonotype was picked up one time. CDR3 in amino acids: CASSFRGSSDTQYF. The CDR3 DNA reads as TGCGCCAGCAGTTTCAGGGGAAGTTCAGATACGCAGTATTTT. The chain couples TRBV5-1 to TRBJ2-3; maybe TRBD1 (6 bases). This CDR3 is built from 14 residues. The V end lost 5 bases, the J end lost 4 bases, and 14 bases lay between the germline ends. Looked up from germline, CDR1 is SGHRS and CDR2 is YFSETQ.

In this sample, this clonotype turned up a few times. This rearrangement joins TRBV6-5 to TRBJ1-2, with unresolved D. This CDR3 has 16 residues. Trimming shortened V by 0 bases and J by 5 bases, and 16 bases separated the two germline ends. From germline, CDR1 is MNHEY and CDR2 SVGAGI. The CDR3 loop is CASSYSPGRGPYGYTF. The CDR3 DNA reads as TGTGCCAGCAGTTACTCGCCAGGACGAGGCCCATATGGCTACACCTTC.

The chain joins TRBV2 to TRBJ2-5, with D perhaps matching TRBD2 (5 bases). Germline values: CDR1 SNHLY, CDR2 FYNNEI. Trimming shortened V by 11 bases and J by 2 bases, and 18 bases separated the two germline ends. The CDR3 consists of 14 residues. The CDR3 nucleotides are TGTGCCGCAAACGTCGAGAGGGAACAAGAGACCCAGTACTTC. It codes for CAANVEREQETQYF.

The DNA of the CDR3 is TGTGCCAGCAGCTTAGAAGGGACTAGCGGGGGGGCCGAGGATACGCAGTATTTT. It is translated as CASSLEGTSGGAEDTQYF. The chain carries TRBV7-2 and TRBJ2-3; the match to TRBD2 covers 16 bases. Germline assignment: CDR1 SGHTA and CDR2 FQGNSA. The junction had 7 bases not matched to a gene; V was cut back by 1 base and J by 6 bases. The CDR3 sequence is 18 residues long.

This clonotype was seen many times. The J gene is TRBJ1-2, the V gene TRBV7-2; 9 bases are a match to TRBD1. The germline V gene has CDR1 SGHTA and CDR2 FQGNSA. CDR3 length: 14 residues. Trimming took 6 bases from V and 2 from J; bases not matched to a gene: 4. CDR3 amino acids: CASSSGTGNYGYTF. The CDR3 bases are TGTGCCAGCAGTTCCGGGACAGGGAACTATGGCTACACCTTC. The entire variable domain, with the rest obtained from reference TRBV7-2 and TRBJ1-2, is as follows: GAGVSQSPSNKVTEKGKDVELRCDPISGHTALYWYRQSLGQGLEFLIYFQGNSAPDKSGLPSDRFSAERTGGSVSTLTIQRTQQEDSAVYLCASSSGTGNYGYTFGSGTRLTVV.

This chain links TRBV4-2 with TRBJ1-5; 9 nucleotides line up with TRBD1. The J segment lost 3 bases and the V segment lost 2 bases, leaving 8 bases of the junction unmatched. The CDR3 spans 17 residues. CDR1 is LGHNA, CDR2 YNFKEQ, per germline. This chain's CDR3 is CASSQKIGQGINQPQHF. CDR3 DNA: TGTGCCAGCAGCCAAAAAATCGGACAGGGGATCAATCAGCCCCAGCATTTT.

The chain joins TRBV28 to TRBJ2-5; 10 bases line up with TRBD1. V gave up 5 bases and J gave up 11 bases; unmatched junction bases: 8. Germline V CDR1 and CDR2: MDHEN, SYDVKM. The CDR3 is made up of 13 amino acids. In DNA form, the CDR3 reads TGTGCCAGCAGTCCAAACCCGGGACAGGGGCAGTACTTC. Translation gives CASSPNPGQGQYF.

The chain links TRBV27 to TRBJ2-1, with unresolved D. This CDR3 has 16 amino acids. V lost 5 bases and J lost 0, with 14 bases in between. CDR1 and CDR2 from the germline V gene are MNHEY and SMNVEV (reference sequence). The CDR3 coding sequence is TGTGCCAGCAGTCTTGCCCCGCCAGGCTCCTACAATGAGCAGTTCTTC. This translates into CASSLAPPGSYNEQFF.

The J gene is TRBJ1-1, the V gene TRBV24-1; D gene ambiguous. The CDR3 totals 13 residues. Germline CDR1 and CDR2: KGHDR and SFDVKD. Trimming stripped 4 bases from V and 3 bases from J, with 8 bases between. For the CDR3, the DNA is TGTGCCACCAGTGACGAACGGGACACTGAAGCTTTCTTT. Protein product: CATSDERDTEAFF.

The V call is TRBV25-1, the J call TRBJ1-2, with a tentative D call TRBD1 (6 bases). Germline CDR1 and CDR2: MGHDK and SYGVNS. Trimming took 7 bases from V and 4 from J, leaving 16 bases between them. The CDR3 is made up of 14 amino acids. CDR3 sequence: CASTPGTPSYGYTF. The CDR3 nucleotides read TGTGCCAGCACCCCCGGGACACCAAGCTATGGCTACACCTTC.

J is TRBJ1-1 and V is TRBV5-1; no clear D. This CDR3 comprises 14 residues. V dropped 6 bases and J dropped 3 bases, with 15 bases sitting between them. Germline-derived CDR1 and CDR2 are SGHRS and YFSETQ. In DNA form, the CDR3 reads TGCGCCAGCACCCAAAGCGAGGCGGACACTGAAGCTTTCTTT. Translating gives CASTQSEADTEAFF.

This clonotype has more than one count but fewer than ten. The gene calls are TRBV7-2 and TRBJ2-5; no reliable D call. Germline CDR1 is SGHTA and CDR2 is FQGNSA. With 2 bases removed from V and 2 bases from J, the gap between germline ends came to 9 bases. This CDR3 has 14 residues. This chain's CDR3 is CASSLIGWQETQYF. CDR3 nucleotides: TGTGCCAGCAGCTTAATTGGGTGGCAAGAGACCCAGTACTTC. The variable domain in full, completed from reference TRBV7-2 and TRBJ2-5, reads GAGVSQSPSNKVTEKGKDVELRCDPISGHTALYWYRQSLGQGLEFLIYFQGNSAPDKSGLPSDRFSAERTGGSVSTLTIQRTQQEDSAVYLCASSLIGWQETQYFGPGTRLLVL.

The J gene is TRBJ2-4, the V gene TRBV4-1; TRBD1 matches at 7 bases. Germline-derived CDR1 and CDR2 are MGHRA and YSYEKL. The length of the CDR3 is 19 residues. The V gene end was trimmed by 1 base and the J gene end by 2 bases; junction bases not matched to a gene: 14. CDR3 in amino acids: CASSQVLRMTGSTKNIQYF. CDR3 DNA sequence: TGCGCCAGCAGCCAAGTTTTGCGAATGACAGGGTCGACCAAAAACATTCAGTACTTC.

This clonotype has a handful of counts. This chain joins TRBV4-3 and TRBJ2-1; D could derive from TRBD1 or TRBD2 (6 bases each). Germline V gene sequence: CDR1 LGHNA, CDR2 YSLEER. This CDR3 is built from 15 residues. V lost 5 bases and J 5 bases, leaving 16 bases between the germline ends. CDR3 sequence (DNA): TGCGCCAGCAGCGATTCTGGGGGGCCTAACAATGAGCAGTTCTTC. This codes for CASSDSGGPNNEQFF.

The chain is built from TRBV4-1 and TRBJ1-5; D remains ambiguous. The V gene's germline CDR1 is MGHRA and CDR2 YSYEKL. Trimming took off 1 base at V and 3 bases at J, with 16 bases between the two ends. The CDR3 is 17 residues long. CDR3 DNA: TGCGCCAGCAGCCAAGGCATCAAGGGTACGGTCAATCAGCCCCAGCATTTT. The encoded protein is CASSQGIKGTVNQPQHF.

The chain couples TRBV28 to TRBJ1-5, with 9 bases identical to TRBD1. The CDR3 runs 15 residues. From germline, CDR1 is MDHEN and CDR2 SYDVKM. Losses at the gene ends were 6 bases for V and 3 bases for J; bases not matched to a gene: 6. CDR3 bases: TGTGCCAGCAGGTTAGGGGACAGGGTCAATCAGCCCCAGCATTTT. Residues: CASRLGDRVNQPQHF. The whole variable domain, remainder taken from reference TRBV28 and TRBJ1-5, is DVKVTQSSRYLVKRTGEKVFLECVQDMDHENMFWYRQDPGLGLRLIYFSYDVKMKEKGDIPEGYSVSREKKERFSLILESASTNQTSMYLCASRLGDRVNQPQHFGDGTRLSIL.

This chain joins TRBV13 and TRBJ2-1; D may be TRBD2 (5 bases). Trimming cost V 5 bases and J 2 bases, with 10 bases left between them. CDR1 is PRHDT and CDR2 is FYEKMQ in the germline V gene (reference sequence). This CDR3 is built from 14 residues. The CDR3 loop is CASSRAGTYNEQFF. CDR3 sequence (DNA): TGTGCCAGCAGCCGAGCCGGGACCTACAATGAGCAGTTCTTC.

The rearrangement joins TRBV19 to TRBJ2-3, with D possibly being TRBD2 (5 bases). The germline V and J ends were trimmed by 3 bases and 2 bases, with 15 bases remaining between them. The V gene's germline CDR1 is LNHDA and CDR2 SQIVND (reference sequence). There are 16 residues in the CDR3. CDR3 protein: CASSMRAPPFTDTQYF. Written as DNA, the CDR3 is TGTGCCAGTAGTATGAGGGCGCCACCCTTCACAGATACGCAGTATTTT.